This is a list of T cell receptor beta chains from one sample in a study of spatial heterogeneity in lung cancer. Each CDR3 protein is one row after TCRdb ran MiXCR on the 5' RACE reads. The sample has 23,000 or so distinct CDR3 sequences, roughly 7% seen once. Sequenced here: PBMCs, sampled at surgery. These receptors all come from a male donor with early-stage non-small cell lung cancer. Each CDR3 is given with its conserved first and last residue. The D gene is left open where the match is weak. A clone size is listed for some rows: how often the clone was seen (once, few, many), or a class if it is expanded.

J gene	D gene	V gene	clone size	CDR3 DNA	CDR3 protein
TRBJ1-2	.	TRBV3-1	.	TGTGCCAGCAGCCAGGGTACCTATGGCTACACCTTC	CASSQGTYGYTF
TRBJ2-5	TRBD2	TRBV5-1	many	TGCGCCAGCAGCTTAGGCGGGAGTGGGACGGAGACCCAGTACTTC	CASSLGGSGTETQYF
TRBJ2-5	.	TRBV20-1	many	TGCAGTGCTAGGCCTGTACAACAGACCCAGTACTTC	CSARPVQQTQYF
TRBJ1-1	TRBD1	TRBV19	few	TGTGCCAGTAGTATCCGGACAGGGAGCACTGAAGCTTTCTTT	CASSIRTGSTEAFF
TRBJ1-1	.	TRBV20-1	many	TGCAGTGCTATGGGGGTGCAGGGGAACACTGAAGCTTTCTTT	CSAMGVQGNTEAFF
TRBJ1-2	.	TRBV20-1	few	TGCAGTGCTTATAGGACAGAAACTAACTATGGCTACACCTTC	CSAYRTETNYGYTF
TRBJ1-1	.	TRBV9	many	TGTGCCAGCAGCGTACAACCGGCGGACACTGAAGCTTTCTTT	CASSVQPADTEAFF
TRBJ2-7	TRBD1	TRBV10-3	few	TGTGCCATCAGTGAGCTACGGGACAGACCCTACGAGCAGTACTTC	CAISELRDRPYEQYF
TRBJ2-1	.	TRBV20-1	many	TGCAGTGCTGAGGGCAGGAGCTCCTACAATGAGCAGTTCTTC	CSAEGRSSYNEQFF
TRBJ2-7	.	TRBV7-2	.	TGTGCCAGCAGCTTAGGCGGCTCCCGGGCCTACGAGCAGTACTTC	CASSLGGSRAYEQYF
TRBJ2-3	TRBD1	TRBV2	many	TGTGCCGGAGACAGGGGAAGAGAAGATACGCAGTATTTT	CAGDRGREDTQYF
TRBJ2-1	.	TRBV5-1	many	TGCGCCAGCAGCTTAAAGGGTGGAGCGGTGAATGAGCAGTTCTTC	CASSLKGGAVNEQFF
TRBJ1-2	.	TRBV5-1	many	TGCGCCAGCAGCTCTGACAGGACGTACTATGGCTACACCTTC	CASSSDRTYYGYTF
TRBJ2-3	.	TRBV4-2	many	TGTGCCAGCAGCCAAGATCCGGCGGATACGCAGTATTTT	CASSQDPADTQYF
TRBJ2-5	TRBD2	TRBV28	many	TGTGCCAGCAGTCCCTGGGGGAGGGATGGACAGACCCAGTACTTC	CASSPWGRDGQTQYF
TRBJ2-3	.	TRBV7-9	many	TGTGCCAGCAGCTTAATGACAGATATCACAGATACGCAGTATTTT	CASSLMTDITDTQYF
TRBJ2-7	.	TRBV20-1	many	TGCAGTGTTTCGGGGGCCTCCTACGAGCAGTACTTC	CSVSGASYEQYF
TRBJ1-2	.	TRBV28	medium-sized	TGTGCCAGCACTCGAGGGGCTAACTATGGCTACACCTTC	CASTRGANYGYTF
TRBJ2-1	TRBD1	TRBV24-1	many	TGTGCCACCAGTAGAAGGGGGCTTGGGCCCAATGAGCAGTTCTTC	CATSRRGLGPNEQFF
TRBJ1-1	.	TRBV5-1	many	TGCGCCAGCAGCTGGAAGGGGGGCACTGAAGCTTTCTTT	CASSWKGGTEAFF
TRBJ2-1	.	TRBV15	many	TGTGCCACCAGCCCGAGGGGAGTCCGCTCCTACAATGAGCAGTTCTTC	CATSPRGVRSYNEQFF
TRBJ1-1	.	TRBV12-3/TRBV12-4	many	TGTGCCAGCAGACAAGGGTGGACCACTGAAGCTTTCTTT	CASRQGWTTEAFF
TRBJ2-1	.	TRBV4-1	many	TGCGCCAGCAGCCGCCCCGGGGGCACAGTGTTCTTC	CASSRPGGTVFF
TRBJ1-4	.	TRBV6-4	many	TGTGCCAGCAGTGACTCGGGGCCGCGGAATGAAAAACTGTTTTTT	CASSDSGPRNEKLFF
TRBJ2-7	.	TRBV5-1	many	TGCGCCAGCAGCTTCTCCGGGCCGTCCAACGAGCAGTACTTC	CASSFSGPSNEQYF
TRBJ2-3	TRBD2	TRBV30	.	TGTGCCTGTCTTTTTGGGGGGGGTACGCAGTATTTT	CACLFGGGTQYF
TRBJ1-1	.	TRBV29-1	.	TGCAGCGTTGGAGGGGCTAACACTGAAGCTTTCTTT	CSVGGANTEAFF